The subject of this entry is one TCR beta chain. Its antigen is currently unknown. Replicate sorted-subset PCRs were loaded with approximately 200 ng DNA, 25,000 to 30,000 T cell genomes. The data were produced by immunoSEQ multiplex PCR, yet TCRdb's version contains in-frame clones alone and is incomplete. The table lists about 2 million clones, 85% to 95% of them singletons. There are 15 residues in the CDR3. V dropped 3 bases and J dropped 4 bases, with 16 bases sitting between them. Germline V gives CDR1 KGHSH, CDR2 LQKENI. Donation came from healthy HIV-negative adults that had no recent acute infections or vaccinations. The source of the sample is a study of shared clonotypes between healthy human individuals. Study overall: The plates for each donor numbered three CD4 naive, three CD4 memory, two CD8 naive and one CD8 memory.

Overall study results and limits: It was observed that approximately 5% of naive CD4 clonotypes were shared across several donors.

V and J are TRBV18 and TRBJ2-7; a weak D match, TRBD1 (6 bases). The source of this sequence is a man aged 18-30 years in good health. Sequenced input: naive CD4+ T cells sorted from blood. The subset is: CD45RA+ positively selected. In nucleotides, the CDR3 is TGTGCCAGCTCACCCCTTGGGACACACTTGTACGAGCAGTACTTC. Its protein is CASSPLGTHLYEQYF.